This section outlines one T cell receptor (beta chain) sequence together with its context. What it binds is not known. The time point is: week 23, last vaccination. Every vaccination contained 300 ug of the mutant IDH1 20-mer peptide and was paired with topical imiquimod. The sample originates from a study of a mutant IDH1 vaccine in newly diagnosed glioma. Turning to the study itself: Patients in the study were vaccinated eight times, receiving shots in weeks 1, 3, 5, 7, 11, 15, 19 and 23.

The protocol was immunoSEQ multiplex PCR, while the TCRdb copy is restricted to in-frame clones and leaves out a portion. The sample includes 50,000 to 60,000 clones, roughly 80% of them seen just once. This CDR3 region has 14 residues. V was shortened by 3 bases and J by 4 bases, with 12 bases between the two germline ends. Germline V lookup: CDR1 LNHDA, CDR2 SQIVND (reference sequence). The specimen was PBMCs, collected from a glioma patient whose treatment included an IDH1 peptide vaccine. The chain uses TRBV19 and TRBJ1-2; no firm D call. The origin of this receptor is a man aged 40-49 years with glioma. DNA of the CDR3: TGTGCCAGTAGTATCGTAACAGACCCCTATGGCTACACCTTC. Encoded protein: CASSIVTDPYGYTF.